This T cell receptor (beta chain) stems from a study of shared clonotypes between healthy human individuals. Study-level results: A few donors shared around 5.1% of their naive CD4 clonotypes. Clonotype sharing levels among donors were expected to vary with sequencing depth.

Germline V gene sequence: CDR1 SNHLY, CDR2 FYNNEI. The CDR3 length is 13 residues. V dropped 7 bases and J dropped 1; count of bases not matched to a gene: 1. Note on this clone: Antigen: not known.

Deep was the level at which the assay was run. Some clones are missing from TCRdb's copy, which holds only in-frame ones; the method was immunoSEQ multiplex PCR. The data show some 2 million clones, about 95% seen once. The chain recombines TRBV2 with TRBJ1-2; 9 bases agree with TRBD1. The clonotype originates from a man younger than 30 in good health. The specimen was naive CD4+ T cells sorted from blood. Subset meaning: CD45RA+ positively selected. CDR3 loop: CASTDRGNYGYTF. CDR3 nucleotide sequence: TGTGCCAGCACGGACAGGGGTAACTATGGCTACACCTTC.